Listed below are T cell receptor beta chains from one sample, sequenced in a study of cytomegalovirus exposure and HLA in healthy donors. Sequencing used immunoSEQ multiplex PCR; TCRdb keeps in-frame clones, though not all of them. The table has 110,000 or so clones, about 88% seen once. The specimen sequenced was PBMCs. These receptors all come from a woman aged 18-29 years in good health and CMV-seropositive. Each CDR3 is given with its conserved first and last residue. D genes are given only for firm matches. Clone size is stated in some rows and not others, as once, few, many or a class when expanded.

D	size	V	J	DNA	CDR3
.	.	TRBV7-3	TRBJ1-3	TGTGCCAGCAGCTTAATGGGTTCTAGGCTCTCTGGAAACACCATATATTTT	CASSLMGSRLSGNTIYF
.	.	TRBV30	TRBJ1-4	TGTGCCTGGAGTGTGATTTCGACGCGGGAAAAACTGTTTTTT	CAWSVISTREKLFF
.	.	TRBV7-9	TRBJ1-5	TGTGCCAGCAGCTTAGACCGGGGCGGGGGGATTAGCAATCAGCCCCAGCATTTT	CASSLDRGGGISNQPQHF
.	.	TRBV7-9	TRBJ1-1	TGTGCCAGCACCCTATACACTGAAGCTTTCTTT	CASTLYTEAFF
.	.	TRBV6-5	TRBJ1-4	TGTGCCAGCAGTTATAGTCCATATTCCCGGGAAAAACTGTTTTTT	CASSYSPYSREKLFF
TRBD2	.	TRBV5-4	TRBJ2-3	TGTGCCAGCAGCATGGGTGGACTAGCGGGAACAGATACGCAGTATTTT	CASSMGGLAGTDTQYF
.	once	TRBV28	TRBJ2-1	TGTGCCAGCAGTTTAGAGCGGGCCACCCACGGGCAGTTCTTC	CASSLERATHGQFF
.	few	TRBV7-3	TRBJ1-3	TGTGCCAGCAGCCAACTCAGGGATCTGGTAGACACCATATATTTT	CASSQLRDLVDTIYF
.	.	TRBV27	TRBJ2-7	TGTGCCAGCAGTTCGGGACTTCCCTCCTACGAGCAGTACTTC	CASSSGLPSYEQYF
.	.	TRBV18	TRBJ1-5	TGTGCCAGCTCACCCCAGGGAAGCAATCAGCCCCAGCATTTT	CASSPQGSNQPQHF
.	.	TRBV4-1	TRBJ2-5	TGCGCCAGCAGCCAAGATGGGCAGACCCAGTACTTC	CASSQDGQTQYF
.	.	TRBV9	TRBJ2-2	TGTGCCAGCAGCGTTAGGGATGCGGGCGGGGAGCTGTTTTTT	CASSVRDAGGELFF
TRBD1	.	TRBV9	TRBJ1-2	TGTGCCAGCAGCGTTAAGGGGGCGGACTATGGCTACACCTTC	CASSVKGADYGYTF
.	.	TRBV1	TRBJ1-4	TGCACCAGCAGCCGAGGGTGGTGGGGAGATGAAAAACTGTTTTTT	CTSSRGWWGDEKLFF
.	.	TRBV6-5	TRBJ2-7	TGTGCCAGCAGTCCGGGACTGGGGATGCGGCAGTACTTC	CASSPGLGMRQYF
TRBD1	.	TRBV5-1	TRBJ1-4	TGCGCCAGCAGCTTGGAAGCCCAGGGGGCGAGTGAAAAACTGTTTTTT	CASSLEAQGASEKLFF
.	.	TRBV5-1	TRBJ2-7	TGCGCCAGCAGCCCTGCAGACTTCTCCTACGAGCAGTACTTC	CASSPADFSYEQYF
.	.	TRBV29-1	TRBJ2-2	TGCAGCGCACTTGACAGGAACACCGGGGAGCTGTTTTTT	CSALDRNTGELFF
.	once	TRBV5-1	TRBJ2-3	TGCGCCAGCATCGTCCGGTCCGGGGTTGGAGATACGCAGTATTTT	CASIVRSGVGDTQYF
TRBD1	.	TRBV28	TRBJ2-7	TGTGCCAGCAGAAACAGGGGGGCCTACGAGCAGTACTTC	CASRNRGAYEQYF
TRBD1	.	TRBV5-1	TRBJ2-3	TGCGCCAGCAGCTTAACAGGGGACACAGATACGCAGTATTTT	CASSLTGDTDTQYF
.	.	TRBV4-1	TRBJ2-1	TGCGCCAGCAGGGCTTTGGCTTCCAATGAGCAGTTCTTC	CASRALASNEQFF
TRBD1	.	TRBV7-2	TRBJ1-2	TGTGCCAGCAGCTTAGCCGGGACAGGGATTAACTATGGCTACACCTTC	CASSLAGTGINYGYTF
TRBD1	.	TRBV7-6	TRBJ2-7	TGTGCCAGCAGCTTAGGGGGACAGGGCTACGAGCAGTACTTC	CASSLGGQGYEQYF
TRBD1	.	TRBV18	TRBJ2-5	TGTGCCAGCTCATCCCCCGGGACAGGGTACCGAGAGACCCAGTACTTC	CASSSPGTGYRETQYF
.	.	TRBV7-9	TRBJ1-1	TGTGCCAGCAGCTTTAGCCGGCCGGGGGGTCGGAACACTGAAGCTTTCTTT	CASSFSRPGGRNTEAFF
.	.	TRBV6-4	TRBJ2-3	TGTGCCAGCAGACCTCTAGCCGGGGGAAGCACAGATACGCAGTATTTT	CASRPLAGGSTDTQYF
.	.	TRBV27	TRBJ2-5	TGTGCCAGCAGTTTCACACAGGGTGGAGAGACCCAGTACTTC	CASSFTQGGETQYF
TRBD2	.	TRBV27	TRBJ2-7	TGTGCCAGCAGTTTAAACGGCGGGAGCTACGAGCAGTACTTC	CASSLNGGSYEQYF
.	.	TRBV2	TRBJ2-2	TGTGCCAGCAACCGGCAGGGTCTGGCCGGGGAGCTGTTTTTT	CASNRQGLAGELFF
TRBD1	.	TRBV5-5	TRBJ1-2	TGTGCCAGCAAGAGTGGGGACAGGGGGCAAAACTATGGCTACACCTTC	CASKSGDRGQNYGYTF
.	.	TRBV25-1	TRBJ2-3	TGTGCCAGCAGTGACGGGGTACTAGCAACATCAGATACGCAGTATTTT	CASSDGVLATSDTQYF
TRBD1	.	TRBV5-1	TRBJ1-2	TGCGCCAGCGCAAAAGGACAGGGGGCAAGCTATGGCTACACCTTC	CASAKGQGASYGYTF
TRBD1	.	TRBV6-5	TRBJ2-7	TGTGCCAGCAGTTACCGGGGACAGGGGACCTCCGAGCAGTACTTC	CASSYRGQGTSEQYF
.	.	TRBV6-5	TRBJ1-2	TGTGCCAGCAGCCCGTTAGGTTCAGGCTATGGCTACACCTTC	CASSPLGSGYGYTF
.	.	TRBV13	TRBJ1-5	TGTGCCAGCAGCTTAAGCCGGAATCAGCCCCAGCATTTT	CASSLSRNQPQHF
.	.	TRBV6-1	TRBJ1-6	TGTGCCAGCAGTGAGGGGCTGTCATTTGTCCTCCACTTT	CASSEGLSFVLHF
.	.	TRBV6-1	TRBJ2-7	TGTGCCAGCAGTGATGAGCACAAGGGGACCTACGAGCAGTACTTC	CASSDEHKGTYEQYF
.	.	TRBV6-1	TRBJ2-2	TGTGCCAGCAGTGGAGGACAGCAGAGAACCGGGGAGCTGTTTTTT	CASSGGQQRTGELFF
TRBD1	few	TRBV30	TRBJ2-7	TGTGCCTGCCGGGACAGGGCCAACTACGAGCAGTACTTC	CACRDRANYEQYF
TRBD1	few	TRBV5-1	TRBJ1-3	TGCGCCAGCAGCTTAGACAGGGGTGGAAACACCATATATTTT	CASSLDRGGNTIYF
TRBD1	.	TRBV11-2	TRBJ1-3	TGTGCCAGCAGCTTAGAAGGGGGCCGAGGAAACACCATATATTTT	CASSLEGGRGNTIYF
.	.	TRBV5-1	TRBJ1-4	TGCGCCAGCAGCTTGGGACATTCGGGAGTCGGAAAACTGTTTTTT	CASSLGHSGVGKLFF
.	.	TRBV7-9	TRBJ2-7	TGTGCCAGCAGCTTAACAGGGAAGGGTACGGACGAGCAGTACTTC	CASSLTGKGTDEQYF
TRBD2	.	TRBV7-9	TRBJ2-3	TGTGCCAGCAGCACGCGGGAGGGGGCAGATACGCAGTATTTT	CASSTREGADTQYF
TRBD1	.	TRBV19	TRBJ1-5	TGTGCCAGTAGTCCCCTTCAGGGACAGGGGGGTCAGCCCCAGCATTTT	CASSPLQGQGGQPQHF
TRBD2	.	TRBV30	TRBJ2-7	TGTGCCTGGAGTGGGCCACTAGCGGGAGGGAACCTCTACGAGCAGTACTTC	CAWSGPLAGGNLYEQYF
.	.	TRBV13	TRBJ1-4	TGTGCCAGCAGCTATGCGGAAAAACTGTTTTTT	CASSYAEKLFF
TRBD1	.	TRBV18	TRBJ1-4	TGTGCCAGCTCTTCCCGGGACAGGGGAGAAAAACTGTTTTTT	CASSSRDRGEKLFF
.	.	TRBV6-1	TRBJ1-5	TGTGCCAGCAGTGAGGGTGGGGGGGAGCCCCAGCATTTT	CASSEGGGEPQHF
.	.	TRBV7-2	TRBJ1-3	TGTGCCAGCAGCTTAGTTGTCAGCTCTGGAAACACCATATATTTT	CASSLVVSSGNTIYF
.	.	TRBV5-1	TRBJ1-5	TGCGCCAGCAGCTTGGCCGAGGAGGGCCTCATCCAGCCCCAGCATTTT	CASSLAEEGLIQPQHF
.	.	TRBV10-3	TRBJ1-1	TGTGCCATCAGCCAGGGGAACTTGATGAACACTGAAGCTTTCTTT	CAISQGNLMNTEAFF
.	.	TRBV7-8	TRBJ1-1	TGTGCCAGCAGCCCCGGGCCCGGGAGGACTGAAGCTTTCTTT	CASSPGPGRTEAFF
.	once	TRBV11-2	TRBJ2-5	TGTGCCAGCAGCTTAGAGAGCCCCCGCCCGGCGGGTGAGACCCAGTACTTC	CASSLESPRPAGETQYF
.	.	TRBV2	TRBJ1-2	TGTGCCAGCAGTGTGGACACCGAGAACTATGGCTACACCTTC	CASSVDTENYGYTF